This TCR beta chain derives from a study of response to subunit inactivated influenza vaccine. Note on this clonotype: Its specificity is not known.

TCRdb called the RT-PCR reads again in MiXCR, with one record for every CDR3 protein. This sample has hundreds of thousands of distinct CDR3 sequences, with under 20% found just once. Study-wide findings and caveats: The authors suggested that few new T cells are recruited per seasonal influenza vaccination.

The source material was PBMCs from blood, sampled more than 4 days after vaccination. The TCR was taken from a man between 45 and 60 years old who received an inactivated influenza vaccine.

The CDR3 DNA reads TGTGCCATCAGTGAGTTCAGAATTGGGGATTCACCCCTCCACTTT. Protein sequence: CAISEFRIGDSPLHF. The rearrangement joins TRBV10-3 to TRBJ1-6, with D hard to call. The CDR3 consists of 15 residues. Germline assignment: CDR1 ENHRY and CDR2 SYGVKD. Trimming removed 1 base from V and 8 bases from J, with 12 bases in between.